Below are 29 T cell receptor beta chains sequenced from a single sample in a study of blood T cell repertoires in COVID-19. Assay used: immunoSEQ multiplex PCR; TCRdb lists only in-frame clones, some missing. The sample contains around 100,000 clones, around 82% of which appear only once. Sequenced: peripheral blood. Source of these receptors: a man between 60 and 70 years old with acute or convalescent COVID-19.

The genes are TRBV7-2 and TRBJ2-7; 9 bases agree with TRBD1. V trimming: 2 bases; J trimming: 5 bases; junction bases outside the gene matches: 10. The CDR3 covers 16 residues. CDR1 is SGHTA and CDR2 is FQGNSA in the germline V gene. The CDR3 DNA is TGTGCCAGCAGCTTACCCTTCCGGACAGGGGAAAACGAGCAGTACTTC. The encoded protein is CASSLPFRTGENEQYF.

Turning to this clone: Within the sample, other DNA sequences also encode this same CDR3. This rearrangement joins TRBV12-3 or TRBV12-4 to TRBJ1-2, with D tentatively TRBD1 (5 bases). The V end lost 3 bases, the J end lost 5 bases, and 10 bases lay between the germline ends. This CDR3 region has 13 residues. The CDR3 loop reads CASSFRGPYGYTF. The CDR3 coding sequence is TGTGCCAGCAGTTTTAGGGGCCCGTATGGCTACACCTTC.

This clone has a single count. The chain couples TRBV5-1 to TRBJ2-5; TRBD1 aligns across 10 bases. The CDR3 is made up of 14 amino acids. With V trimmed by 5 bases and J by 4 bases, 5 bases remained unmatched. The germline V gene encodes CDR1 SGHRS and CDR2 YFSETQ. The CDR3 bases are TGCGCCAGCAGGGCCGGGACAGGGGTAGAGACCCAGTACTTC. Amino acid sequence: CASRAGTGVETQYF.

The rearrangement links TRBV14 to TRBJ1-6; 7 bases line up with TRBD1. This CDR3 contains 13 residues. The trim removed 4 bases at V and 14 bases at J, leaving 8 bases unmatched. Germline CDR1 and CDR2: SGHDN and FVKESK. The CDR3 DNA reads TGTGCCAGCAGCCCCCGGACAGGCGGGACCCTCCACTTT. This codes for CASSPRTGGTLHF. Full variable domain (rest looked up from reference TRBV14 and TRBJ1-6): EAGVTQFPSHSVIEKGQTVTLRCDPISGHDNLYWYRRVMGKEIKFLLHFVKESKQDESGMPNNRFLAERTGGTYSTLKVQPAELEDSGVYFCASSPRTGGTLHFGNGTRLTVT.

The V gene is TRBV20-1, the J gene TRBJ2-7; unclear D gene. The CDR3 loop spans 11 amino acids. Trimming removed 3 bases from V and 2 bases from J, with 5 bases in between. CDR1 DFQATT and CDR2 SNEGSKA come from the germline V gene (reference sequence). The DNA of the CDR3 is TGCAGTGCTAGTGCAGCCTACGAGCAGTACTTC. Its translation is CSASAAYEQYF.

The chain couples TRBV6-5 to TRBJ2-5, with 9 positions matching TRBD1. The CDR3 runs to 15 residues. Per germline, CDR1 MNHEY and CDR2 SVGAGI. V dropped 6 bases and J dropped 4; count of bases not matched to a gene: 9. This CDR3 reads CASRHDRTGAETQYF. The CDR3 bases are TGTGCCAGCAGACACGACAGGACAGGGGCAGAGACCCAGTACTTC.

In DNA, the CDR3 is TGTGCCAGCAGAAACGGAAAGGGGCATGAGCAGTTCTTC. As protein: CASRNGKGHEQFF. The J gene is TRBJ2-1, the V gene TRBV2, with D tentatively TRBD1 (5 bases). CDR1 is SNHLY and CDR2 is FYNNEI in the germline V gene. CDR3 size: 13 residues. The V gene lost 6 bases and the J gene lost 8 bases, with 14 bases spanning the gap.

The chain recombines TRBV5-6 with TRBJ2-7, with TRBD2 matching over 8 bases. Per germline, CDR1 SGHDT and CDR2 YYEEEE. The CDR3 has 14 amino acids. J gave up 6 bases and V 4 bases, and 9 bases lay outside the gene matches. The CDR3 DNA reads TGTGCCAGCAGCCTAGGGGTGCGGGAGGCCGAGCAGTACTTC. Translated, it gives CASSLGVREAEQYF.

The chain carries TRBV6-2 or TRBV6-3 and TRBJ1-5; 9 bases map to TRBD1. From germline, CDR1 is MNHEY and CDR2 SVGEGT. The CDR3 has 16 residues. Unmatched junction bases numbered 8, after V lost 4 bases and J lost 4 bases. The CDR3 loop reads CASSSRDREWNQPQHF. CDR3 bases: TGTGCCAGCAGTTCCAGGGACAGGGAATGGAATCAGCCCCAGCATTTT.

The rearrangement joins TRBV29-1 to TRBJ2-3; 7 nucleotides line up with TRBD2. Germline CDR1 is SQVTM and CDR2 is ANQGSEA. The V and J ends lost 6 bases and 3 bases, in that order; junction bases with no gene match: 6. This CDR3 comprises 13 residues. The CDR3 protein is CSVGGTVTDTQYF. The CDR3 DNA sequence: TGCAGCGTGGGGGGGACGGTAACAGATACGCAGTATTTT.

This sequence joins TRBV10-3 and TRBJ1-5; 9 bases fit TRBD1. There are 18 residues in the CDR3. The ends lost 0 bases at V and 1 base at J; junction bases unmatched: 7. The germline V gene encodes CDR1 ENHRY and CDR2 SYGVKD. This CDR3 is CAISESITGGNSNQPQHF. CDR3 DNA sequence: TGTGCCATCAGTGAGTCGATTACAGGGGGCAACAGCAATCAGCCCCAGCATTTT.

The CDR3 sequence: CASSLGLGGIRGNEKLFF. Written as DNA, the CDR3 is TGTGCCAGCAGCTTAGGCCTCGGGGGGATTCGGGGTAATGAAAAACTGTTTTTT. The V and J genes are TRBV13 and TRBJ1-4, with D possibly matching TRBD1 (5 bases). CDR3 size: 18 residues. CDR1 is PRHDT, CDR2 FYEKMQ, per germline (reference sequence). The ends were cut back, 0 bases at V and 4 bases at J, with 18 bases in the middle.

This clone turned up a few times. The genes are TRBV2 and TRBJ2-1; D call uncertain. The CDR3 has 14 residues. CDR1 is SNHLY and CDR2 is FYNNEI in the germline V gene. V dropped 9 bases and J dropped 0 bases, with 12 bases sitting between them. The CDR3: CASSSESSYNEQFF. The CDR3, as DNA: TGTGCCAGTTCAAGCGAGAGCTCCTACAATGAGCAGTTCTTC.

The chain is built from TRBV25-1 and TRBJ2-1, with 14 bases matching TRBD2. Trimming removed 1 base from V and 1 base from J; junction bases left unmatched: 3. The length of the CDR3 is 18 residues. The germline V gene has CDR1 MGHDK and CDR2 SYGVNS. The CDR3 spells CASSELTSGRESYNEQFF. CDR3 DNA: TGTGCCAGCAGTGAATTGACTAGCGGGAGGGAATCCTACAATGAGCAGTTCTTC.

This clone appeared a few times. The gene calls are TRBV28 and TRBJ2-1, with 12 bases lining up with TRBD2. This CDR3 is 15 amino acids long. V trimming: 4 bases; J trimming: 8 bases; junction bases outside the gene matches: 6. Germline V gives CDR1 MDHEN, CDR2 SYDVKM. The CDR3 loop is CASSSPSGRGDEQFF. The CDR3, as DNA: TGTGCCAGCAGTTCTCCTAGCGGGAGGGGGGATGAGCAGTTCTTC.

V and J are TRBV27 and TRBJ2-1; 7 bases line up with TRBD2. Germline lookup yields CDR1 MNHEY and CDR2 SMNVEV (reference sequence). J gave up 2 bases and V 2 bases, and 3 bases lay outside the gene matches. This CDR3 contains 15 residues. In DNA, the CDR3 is TGTGCCAGCAGTTTAGGAGGGACTACCTACAATGAGCAGTTCTTC. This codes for CASSLGGTTYNEQFF.

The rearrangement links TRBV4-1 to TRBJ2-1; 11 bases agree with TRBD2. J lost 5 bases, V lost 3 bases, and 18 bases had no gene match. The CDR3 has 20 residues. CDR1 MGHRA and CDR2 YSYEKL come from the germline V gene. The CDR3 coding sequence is TGCGCCAGCAGCCACCGACTCGTCAAAACCGGGACTAGCGGAAACAATGAGCAGTTCTTC. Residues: CASSHRLVKTGTSGNNEQFF.

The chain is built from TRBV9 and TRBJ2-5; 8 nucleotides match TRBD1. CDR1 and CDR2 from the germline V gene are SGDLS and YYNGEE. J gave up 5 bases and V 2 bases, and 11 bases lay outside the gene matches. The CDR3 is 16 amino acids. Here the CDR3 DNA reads TGTGCCAGCAGCGTTCCCTCGGCAGGGGGCTACGAGACCCAGTACTTC. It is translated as CASSVPSAGGYETQYF.

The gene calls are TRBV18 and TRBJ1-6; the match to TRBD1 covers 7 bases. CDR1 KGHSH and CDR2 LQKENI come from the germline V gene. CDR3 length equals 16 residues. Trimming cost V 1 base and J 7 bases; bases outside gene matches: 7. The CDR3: CASSPQGALDNSPLHF. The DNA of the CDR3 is TGTGCCAGCTCACCACAGGGGGCGTTGGACAATTCACCCCTCCACTTT.

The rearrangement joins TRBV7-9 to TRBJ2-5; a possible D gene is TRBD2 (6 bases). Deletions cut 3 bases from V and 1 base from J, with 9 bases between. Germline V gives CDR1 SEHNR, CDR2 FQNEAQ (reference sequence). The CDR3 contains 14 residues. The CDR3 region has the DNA TGTGCCAGCAGCTTTGGGGGGAGCCAAGAGACCCAGTACTTC. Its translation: CASSFGGSQETQYF.

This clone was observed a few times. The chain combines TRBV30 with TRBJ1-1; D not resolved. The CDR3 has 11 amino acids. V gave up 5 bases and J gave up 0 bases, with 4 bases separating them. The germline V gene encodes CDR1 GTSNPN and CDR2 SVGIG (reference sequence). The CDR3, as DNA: TGTGCCTGGTCTGTGAACACTGAAGCTTTCTTT. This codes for CAWSVNTEAFF.

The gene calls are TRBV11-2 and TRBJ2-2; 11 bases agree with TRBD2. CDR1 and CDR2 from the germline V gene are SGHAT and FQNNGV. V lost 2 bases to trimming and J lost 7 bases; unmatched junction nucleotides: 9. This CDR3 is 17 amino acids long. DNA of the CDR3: TGTGCCAGCAGCTTAATTGAGACTAGCGGGGAAGGCGGGGAGCTGTTTTTT. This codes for CASSLIETSGEGGELFF.

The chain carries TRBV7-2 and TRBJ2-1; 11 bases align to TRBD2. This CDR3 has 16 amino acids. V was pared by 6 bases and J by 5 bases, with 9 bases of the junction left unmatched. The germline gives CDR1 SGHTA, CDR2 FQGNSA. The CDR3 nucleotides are TGTGCCAGCAGAATGACCGGGACTAGCGGAAACAATGAGCAGTTCTTC. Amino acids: CASRMTGTSGNNEQFF.

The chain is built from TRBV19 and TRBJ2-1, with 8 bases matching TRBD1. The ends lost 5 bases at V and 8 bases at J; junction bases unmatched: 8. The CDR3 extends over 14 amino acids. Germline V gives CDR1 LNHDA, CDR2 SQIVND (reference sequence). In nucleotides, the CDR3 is TGTGCCAGTAGTCCAGGGACAGGTTTTTATGAGCAGTTCTTC. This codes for CASSPGTGFYEQFF.

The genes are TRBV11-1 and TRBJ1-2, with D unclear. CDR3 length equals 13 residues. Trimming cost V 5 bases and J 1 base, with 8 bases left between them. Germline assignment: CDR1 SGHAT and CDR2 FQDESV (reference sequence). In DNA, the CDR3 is TGTGCCAGCAGCCCAGAGGTTAACTATGGCTACACCTTC. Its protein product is CASSPEVNYGYTF.

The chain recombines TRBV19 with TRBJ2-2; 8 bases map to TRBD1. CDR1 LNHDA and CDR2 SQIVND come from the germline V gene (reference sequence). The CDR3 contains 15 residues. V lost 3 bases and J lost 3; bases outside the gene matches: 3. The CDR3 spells CASSIPQGDTGELFF. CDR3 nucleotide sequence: TGTGCCAGTAGTATCCCACAGGGGGACACCGGGGAGCTGTTTTTT.

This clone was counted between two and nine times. CDR3 amino acids: CASSFPQQGLLGNQPQHF. The CDR3 region has the DNA TGTGCCAGCAGTTTTCCCCAACAGGGGTTGTTGGGCAATCAGCCCCAGCATTTT. J is TRBJ1-5 and V is TRBV28; 7 nucleotides line up with TRBD1. With V trimmed by 3 bases and J by 2 bases, 13 bases remained unmatched. Looked up from germline, CDR1 is MDHEN and CDR2 is SYDVKM. CDR3 length: 18 residues.

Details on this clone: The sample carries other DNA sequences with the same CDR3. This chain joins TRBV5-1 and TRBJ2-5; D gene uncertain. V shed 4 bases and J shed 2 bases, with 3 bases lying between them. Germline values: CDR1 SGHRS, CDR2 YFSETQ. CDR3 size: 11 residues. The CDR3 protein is CASSQQETQYF. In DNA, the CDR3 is TGCGCCAGCAGCCAGCAAGAGACCCAGTACTTC. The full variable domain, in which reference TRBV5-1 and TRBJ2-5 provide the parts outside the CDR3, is KAGVTQTPRYLIKTRGQQVTLSCSPISGHRSVSWYQQTPGQGLQFLFEYFSETQRNKGNFPGRFSGRQFSNSRSEMNVSTLELGDSALYLCASSQQETQYFGPGTRLLVL.

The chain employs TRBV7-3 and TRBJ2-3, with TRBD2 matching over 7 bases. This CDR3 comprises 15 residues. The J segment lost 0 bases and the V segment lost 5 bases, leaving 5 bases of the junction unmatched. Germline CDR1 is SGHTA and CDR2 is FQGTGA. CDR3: CASSPFSGSTDTQYF. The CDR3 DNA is TGTGCCAGCAGCCCGTTTAGCGGGAGCACAGATACGCAGTATTTT.